Shown below are 27 T cell receptor beta chains from a single sample sequenced in a study of T cell repertoires in cytomegalovirus infection. TCRdb reprocessed the reads via MiXCR and lists one record per CDR3 protein. The sample carries a few hundred thousand distinct CDR3 sequences, roughly a third recorded once. These receptors' targets are unknown. Source: cultured PBMCs, taken from culture after CMV antigen stimulation. The receptors were sampled from a human donor in good health (CMV status not recorded). Some clones in this sample may be carry-over from other donors' samples.

The chain has TRBV19 and TRBJ1-5; D not resolved. The germline V gene has CDR1 LNHDA and CDR2 SQIVND (reference sequence). Trimming took off 4 bases at V and 6 bases at J, with 13 bases between the two ends. The CDR3 is 14 amino acids. DNA for the CDR3: TGTGCCAGTAGTAAAGACCCTTCCGTTCAGCCCCAGCATTTT. Its protein product is CASSKDPSVQPQHF.

The gene calls are TRBV6-6 and TRBJ2-5, with a tentative D call TRBD2 (5 bases). Germline CDR1 is MNHNY and CDR2 is SVGAGI (reference sequence). Trimming pared 0 bases from V and 4 bases from J, leaving 9 bases between. The CDR3 is made up of 14 amino acids. CDR3 residues: CASSYSRAGETQYF. The CDR3 bases are TGTGCCAGCAGTTACTCGAGGGCCGGAGAGACCCAGTACTTC.

The chain couples TRBV7-9 to TRBJ1-4; D ambiguous. V was cut by 2 bases and J by 3 bases, with 7 bases left in between. Per germline, CDR1 SEHNR and CDR2 FQNEAQ (reference sequence). The CDR3 spans 14 residues. CDR3 DNA sequence: TGTGCCAGCAGCTTATCCCCGGCTAATGAAAAACTGTTTTTT. Translation gives CASSLSPANEKLFF.

This clonotype was picked up many times. The J gene is TRBJ2-3, the V gene TRBV7-2, with 11 bases matching TRBD2. In germline, CDR1 is SGHTA, CDR2 FQGNSA. Trimming took 5 bases from V and 1 from J; bases not matched to a gene: 5. The CDR3 length is 16 residues. The DNA for the CDR3 is TGTGCCAGCAGCACCCGGACTAGCGGGCGCACAGATACGCAGTATTTT. As protein: CASSTRTSGRTDTQYF.

This clonotype has a handful of counts. This chain connects TRBV6-2 or TRBV6-3 to TRBJ2-1; D unresolved. The CDR3 extends over 12 amino acids. The germline gives CDR1 MNHEY, CDR2 SVGEGT. V lost 2 bases and J 5 bases, leaving 4 bases between the germline ends. CDR3 sequence reads: CASSYDNNEQFF. The CDR3 DNA is TGTGCCAGCAGTTACGATAACAATGAGCAGTTCTTC.

The chain carries TRBV20-1 and TRBJ2-7; no clear D gene. V was clipped by 2 bases and J by 4 bases, with 6 bases between them. The CDR3 has 11 residues. Germline assignment: CDR1 DFQATT and CDR2 SNEGSKA (reference sequence). The CDR3 nucleotides read TGCAGTGCTAGAATTGTTTACGAGCAGTACTTC. Residues: CSARIVYEQYF.

The V call is TRBV4-3, the J call TRBJ1-3; possible D gene TRBD1, 6 bases. CDR1 LGHNA and CDR2 YSLEER come from the germline V gene. Trimming cost V 2 bases and J 3 bases, with 14 bases left between them. There are 16 residues in the CDR3. The CDR3: CASSQTLMDSGNTIYF. DNA for the CDR3: TGCGCCAGCAGCCAAACCCTTATGGACAGTGGAAACACCATATATTTT.

V and J are TRBV6-2 or TRBV6-3 and TRBJ2-7; D may match TRBD1 or TRBD2 (5 bases each). The CDR3 covers 14 residues. The germline V and J ends were trimmed by 4 bases and 4 bases, with 14 bases remaining between them. Germline-derived CDR1 and CDR2 are MNHEY and SVGEGT. The CDR3 DNA reads as TGTGCCAGCAGTTGGGGGAAAGGGCAATACGAGCAGTACGTC. It specifies CASSWGKGQYEQYV.

The V gene is TRBV20-1, the J gene TRBJ2-2; D is uncertain. V was clipped by 3 bases and J by 4 bases, with 12 bases between them. CDR3 size: 14 residues. Germline V lookup: CDR1 DFQATT, CDR2 SNEGSKA (reference sequence). CDR3 loop: CSASALVGTGELFF. CDR3 bases: TGCAGTGCTAGTGCTTTAGTAGGCACCGGGGAGCTGTTTTTT.

The gene calls are TRBV5-4 and TRBJ1-2, with D possibly matching TRBD1 (6 bases). Trimming removed 4 bases at V and 7 bases at J, with 14 bases between. This CDR3 region has 13 residues. The germline V gene encodes CDR1 SGHNT and CDR2 YYREEE (reference sequence). The CDR3 protein is CASSQDSGTGYTF. The CDR3 DNA follows: TGTGCCAGCAGCCAGGACAGTGGGACTGGCTACACCTTC. Full variable domain (remainder filled in from reference TRBV5-4 and TRBJ1-2): ETGVTQSPTHLIKTRGQQVTLRCSSQSGHNTVSWYQQALGQGPQFIFQYYREEENGRGNFPPRFSGLQFPNYSSELNVNALELDDSALYLCASSQDSGTGYTFGSGTRLTVV.

CDR3 residues: CASSPIPYNNQPQHF. CDR3 nucleotide sequence: TGTGCCAGCAGCCCTATCCCTTATAACAATCAGCCCCAGCATTTT. The chain is built from TRBV28 and TRBJ1-5; D is ambiguous. The CDR3 consists of 15 residues. From germline, CDR1 is MDHEN and CDR2 SYDVKM. Trimming shortened V by 6 bases and J by 3 bases, and 15 bases separated the two germline ends.

In its sample, this clonotype was seen a few times. The V call is TRBV7-9, the J call TRBJ1-1; D perhaps matches TRBD1 (6 bases). Deletions cut 5 bases from V and 0 bases from J, with 19 bases between. CDR1 is SEHNR, CDR2 FQNEAQ, per germline (reference sequence). The CDR3 contains 17 residues. CDR3 sequence: CASSPRRGGDLNTEAFF. The CDR3 nucleotides read TGTGCCAGCAGCCCCCGCCGGGGGGGCGACCTGAACACTGAAGCTTTCTTT.

The chain couples TRBV18 to TRBJ2-7; the D gene is possibly TRBD1 (5 bases). CDR1 is KGHSH and CDR2 is LQKENI in the germline V gene. The CDR3 sequence is 13 residues long. Trimming took off 4 bases at V and 4 bases at J, with 11 bases between the two ends. The CDR3 loop is CASSLDRQYEQYV. CDR3 in DNA: TGTGCCAGCTCACTAGACAGACAATACGAGCAGTACGTC.

The V call is TRBV6-2 or TRBV6-3, the J call TRBJ1-2; TRBD1 matches 8 bases. V dropped 6 bases and J dropped 8; count of bases not matched to a gene: 11. The CDR3 loop spans 14 amino acids. Germline V gene lookup returns CDR1 MNHEY and CDR2 SVGEGT. The CDR3 nucleotides read TGTGCCAGCAGCGAGTCTCAGGGGGCCCGGGGCTACACCTTC. Its protein product is CASSESQGARGYTF.

The gene calls are TRBV12-3 or TRBV12-4 and TRBJ2-3; 10 nucleotides agree with TRBD2. V lost 0 bases to trimming and J lost 2 bases; unmatched junction nucleotides: 5. This CDR3 is built from 17 residues. In nucleotides, the CDR3 is TGTGCCAGCAGTTTAGCCTCCAGCGGGAGGGCCACAGATACGCAGTATTTT. It specifies CASSLASSGRATDTQYF.

This chain uses TRBV4-1 with TRBJ1-2, with TRBD1 as a possible D gene (6 bases). V lost 4 bases and J 6 bases, leaving 12 bases between the germline ends. CDR3 size: 13 residues. Germline CDR1 MGHRA, CDR2 YSYEKL. The CDR3 DNA is TGCGCCAGCAGCCCTAACAGGGTCCATGGCTACACCTTC. Its translation is CASSPNRVHGYTF.

The CDR3 DNA is TGTGCCAGCAGCTTAGTGGTATTTGGTGGGGGCGCGGCGGGGGAGCAGTACGTC. Encoded protein: CASSLVVFGGGAAGEQYV. The chain links TRBV7-8 to TRBJ2-7; D may correspond to TRBD1 or TRBD2 (6 bases each). V was shortened by 1 base and J by 7 bases, with 26 bases between the two germline ends. CDR3 length: 18 amino acids. CDR1 SGHVS and CDR2 FQNEAQ come from the germline V gene.

The V call is TRBV7-6, the J call TRBJ2-3; the D is unclear. V was clipped by 0 bases and J by 0 bases, with 4 bases between them. Germline V gives CDR1 SGHVS, CDR2 FNYEAQ. CDR3 length: 14 residues. The CDR3 DNA reads TGTGCCAGCAGCTTAGCTTACAGCACAGATACGCAGTATTTT. It is translated as CASSLAYSTDTQYF.

The chain links TRBV12-5 to TRBJ2-2; 9 bases agree with TRBD2. After removal of 6 bases from V and 4 bases from J, the junction contained 18 bases not matched to a gene. This CDR3 spans 19 amino acids. Per germline, CDR1 LGHNT and CDR2 FRNRAP. The CDR3 region is CASGFSPSGLAIGTGELFF. The CDR3 nucleotides are TGTGCTAGTGGCTTTTCACCCTCGGGACTAGCTATTGGCACCGGGGAGCTGTTTTTT.

This clonotype was counted ten times or more. The CDR3 DNA is TGTGCCAGCAGCTTAGCCGGGTTCCGGGACAGCTACGAGCAGTACTTC. Translating gives CASSLAGFRDSYEQYF. The rearrangement uses TRBV7-8 and TRBJ2-7; 7 bases align to TRBD1. CDR3 length: 16 amino acids. CDR1 and CDR2 from the germline V gene are SGHVS and FQNEAQ. With 0 bases clipped from V and 3 bases from J, the junction kept 8 bases outside the gene matches.

The CDR3 coding sequence is TGTGCCAGTAGGGGTGTGACTACGAACACCGGGGAGCTGTTTTTT. It encodes CASRGVTTNTGELFF. This sequence joins TRBV19 and TRBJ2-2, with TRBD2 as a possible D gene (5 bases). V lost 6 bases and J lost 0, with 11 bases in between. Germline CDR1 LNHDA, CDR2 SQIVND (reference sequence). This CDR3 is 15 amino acids long.

This chain connects TRBV9 to TRBJ1-2; D is unresolved. Trimming stripped 4 bases from V and 2 bases from J, with 15 bases between. There are 15 residues in the CDR3. Germline CDR1 and CDR2: SGDLS and YYNGEE. In DNA, the CDR3 is TGTGCCAGCAGCCCAAACCGGGAGGGCAACTATGGCTACACCTTC. Translating gives CASSPNREGNYGYTF.

In nucleotides, the CDR3 is TGTGCCAGTAGTAATACGGGAGAGACCCAGTACTTC. Translation gives CASSNTGETQYF. This sequence joins TRBV19 and TRBJ2-5; no clear D. CDR1 and CDR2 from the germline V gene are LNHDA and SQIVND (reference sequence). The V gene lost 4 bases and the J gene lost 4 bases, with 7 bases spanning the gap. This CDR3 region has 12 residues.

The chain carries TRBV7-6 and TRBJ2-1; 10 nucleotides align to TRBD2. After removal of 5 bases from V and 5 bases from J, the junction contained 9 bases not matched to a gene. The germline V gene has CDR1 SGHVS and CDR2 FNYEAQ. The CDR3 sequence is 16 residues long. CDR3 sequence: CASSPASGRADNEQFF. In DNA, the CDR3 is TGTGCCAGCAGCCCCGCCAGCGGGAGGGCCGACAATGAGCAGTTCTTC.

The chain has TRBV5-1 and TRBJ1-2; 8 bases line up with TRBD1. J lost 5 bases, V lost 5 bases, and 5 bases had no gene match. Germline CDR1 SGHRS, CDR2 YFSETQ. The CDR3 is made up of 13 amino acids. The DNA for the CDR3 is TGCGCCAGCAGACTGACAGGGGAGTATGGCTACACCTTC. Translated: CASRLTGEYGYTF.

In this sample, this clonotype turned up a few times. DNA for the CDR3: TGTGCCAGCAGTTTGGGACAGGGGGGGGATTCACCCCTCCACTTT. Translation: CASSLGQGGDSPLHF. V usage is TRBV27 and J usage is TRBJ1-6, with 11 bases fitting TRBD1. Looked up from germline, CDR1 is MNHEY and CDR2 is SMNVEV (reference sequence). With 3 bases clipped from V and 8 bases from J, the junction kept 3 bases outside the gene matches. The CDR3 consists of 15 residues.

In this sample, this clonotype turned up a few times. The chain employs TRBV19 and TRBJ2-1; D unclear. Germline CDR1 and CDR2: LNHDA and SQIVND (reference sequence). The CDR3 has 15 residues. Deletions cut 3 bases from V and 5 bases from J, with 14 bases between. The CDR3 nucleotides are TGTGCCAGTAGTATCTCTAGGGTTCTAAACAATGAGCAGTTCTTC. This sequence encodes CASSISRVLNNEQFF. The variable domain in full, with the rest retrieved from reference TRBV19 and TRBJ2-1, is DGGITQSPKYLFRKEGQNVTLSCEQNLNHDAMYWYRQDPGQGLRLIYYSQIVNDFQKGDIAEGYSVSREKKESFPLTVTSAQKNPTAFYLCASSISRVLNNEQFFGPGTRLTVL.